This T cell receptor (beta chain) was observed in a study of CD8 T cells in Susac syndrome. RNA amounts of roughly 0.5 to 1 ug underwent reverse transcription with random hexamers. TCRdb called the immunoSEQ multiplex PCR reads again in MiXCR, with one record for every CDR3 protein. Among 200,000 to 250,000 distinct CDR3 sequences listed, 85% to 95% were seen once. Germline V gene sequence: CDR1 SEHNR, CDR2 FQNEAQ (reference sequence). V was shortened by 4 bases and J by 4 bases, with 17 bases between the two germline ends. This CDR3 is built from 15 residues. The sample consisted of CD4+ T cells from PBMCs. The clonotype comes from a human donor with multiple sclerosis. V is TRBV7-9 and J is TRBJ2-7; a weak D match, TRBD1 (6 bases). The CDR3 coding sequence is TGTGCCAGCAGCTCGCCGTGGGGCAGGGGATACGAGCAGTACTTC. Its protein product is CASSSPWGRGYEQYF.